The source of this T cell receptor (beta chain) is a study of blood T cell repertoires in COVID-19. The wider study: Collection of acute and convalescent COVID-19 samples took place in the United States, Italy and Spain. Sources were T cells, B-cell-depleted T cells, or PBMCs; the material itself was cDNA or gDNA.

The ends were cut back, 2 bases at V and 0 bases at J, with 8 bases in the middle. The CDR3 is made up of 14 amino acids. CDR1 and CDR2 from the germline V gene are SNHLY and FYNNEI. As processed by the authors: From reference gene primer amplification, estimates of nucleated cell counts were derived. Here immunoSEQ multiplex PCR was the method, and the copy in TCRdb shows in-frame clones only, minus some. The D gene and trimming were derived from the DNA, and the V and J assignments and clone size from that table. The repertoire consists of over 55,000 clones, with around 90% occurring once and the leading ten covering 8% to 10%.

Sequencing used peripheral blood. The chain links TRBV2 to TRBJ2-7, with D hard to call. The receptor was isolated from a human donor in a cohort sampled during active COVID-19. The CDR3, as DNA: TGTGCCAGCAGTGAAATGGCCAGCTCCTACGAGCAGTACTTC. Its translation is CASSEMASSYEQYF.